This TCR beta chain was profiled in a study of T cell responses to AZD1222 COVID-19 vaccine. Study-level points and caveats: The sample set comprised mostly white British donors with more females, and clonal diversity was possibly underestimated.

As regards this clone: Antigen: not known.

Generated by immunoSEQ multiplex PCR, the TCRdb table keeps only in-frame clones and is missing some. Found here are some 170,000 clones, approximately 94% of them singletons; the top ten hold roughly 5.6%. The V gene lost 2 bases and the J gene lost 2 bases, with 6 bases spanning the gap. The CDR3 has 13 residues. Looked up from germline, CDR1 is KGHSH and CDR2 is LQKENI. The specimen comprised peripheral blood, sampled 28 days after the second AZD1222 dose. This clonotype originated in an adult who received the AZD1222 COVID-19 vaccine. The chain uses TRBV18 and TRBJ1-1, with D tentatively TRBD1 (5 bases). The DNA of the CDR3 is TGTGCCAGCTCACCAAGGGACAACACTGAAGCTTTCTTT. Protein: CASSPRDNTEAFF.